A single sample gave rise to the 3 T cell receptor beta chains below, sequenced in a study of cytomegalovirus exposure and HLA in healthy donors (dated by TCRdb to 2017 to 2019). Library generation was performed with the immunoSEQ multiplex PCR assay. The multiplex PCR relied on a mix of 60 forward primers for TCR Vbeta segments and 13 reverse primers for TCR Jbeta segments. Entries here come from immuneACCESS through TCRdb and include only in-frame sequences with V and J called. Some clones fail to appear in such tables; in the studies checked, an unresolved V gene covers under half of the shortfall, and the cause of the remainder is unknown. Within this sample are roughly 60,000 clones, with roughly 80% of them counted one time only. Approximately 3.4% of the sample belongs to the ten largest clones. Sequencing input: PBMCs. These receptor sequences come from a woman in her thirties or forties in good health and CMV-seropositive.

The V and J genes are TRBV7-2 and TRBJ2-3; TRBD2 aligns across 14 bases. V gave up 4 bases and J gave up 4 bases; unmatched junction bases: 10. This CDR3 has 18 residues. Looked up from germline, CDR1 is SGHTA and CDR2 is FQGNSA. The CDR3 nucleotides are TGTGCCAGCAGCTCCGCGATGACTAGCGGGGGGGCGGCAGATACGCAGTATTTT. Protein: CASSSAMTSGGAADTQYF.

V and J are TRBV6-5 and TRBJ2-4; perhaps TRBD1 as D (6 bases). V was clipped by 8 bases and J by 6 bases, with 14 bases between them. The CDR3 is made up of 13 amino acids. CDR1 is MNHEY and CDR2 is SVGAGI in the germline V gene. The CDR3 DNA sequence: TGTGCCAGCCGCAGGGGCCAGGGAAACATTCAGTACTTC. Protein sequence: CASRRGQGNIQYF.

CDR3 coding DNA: TGTGCCATCAGTGACTCAAGAGGTGGCTACACCTTC. As protein: CAISDSRGGYTF. The J gene is TRBJ1-2, the V gene TRBV10-3; no clear D. V lost 3 bases, J lost 7 bases, and 9 bases lay in between. Germline lookup yields CDR1 ENHRY and CDR2 SYGVKD. The CDR3 consists of 12 residues.